This record concerns one T cell receptor beta chain sequence. This entry is derived from a study of shared T cell receptors in the human thymus. The method was immunoSEQ multiplex PCR; TCRdb's version includes in-frame clones alone and lacks a portion of them. Seen here are approximately 400,000 clones, 95% observed once, and the top ten hold roughly 0.02%. The CDR3 length is 10 residues. Trimming removed 0 bases from V and 8 bases from J, with 2 bases in between. From germline, CDR1 is GTSNPN and CDR2 SVGIG (reference sequence). The sequencing sample was made of thymocytes. The source of this sequence is a human donor. This chain uses TRBV30 with TRBJ2-1; D is uncertain. The CDR3 DNA follows: TGTGCCTGGAGTGTACATGAGCAGTTCTTC. Amino acids: CAWSVHEQFF.